This TCR beta chain was sequenced during a study of cytomegalovirus exposure and HLA in healthy donors. As for this clone: Its antigen is still unknown.

The data were produced by immunoSEQ multiplex PCR, yet TCRdb's version contains in-frame clones alone and is incomplete. This sample has 90,000 to 150,000 clones, with 88% found just once. The study drew the donors from its roughly 120-subject validation cohort, separate from the approximately 670-subject first cohort. There are 12 residues in the CDR3. V dropped 7 bases and J dropped 3 bases, with 9 bases sitting between them. The germline gives CDR1 SNHLY, CDR2 FYNNEI. Broader study findings: The authors listed over 150 TCR beta chains as cytomegalovirus-associated. Most TCR sequences proved rare, with some public TCRs found in many donors. The classifier was said to identify cytomegalovirus status with high specificity and sensitivity.

The chain links TRBV2 to TRBJ1-1; a weak D match, TRBD1 (6 bases). Source material: PBMCs. The source of this sequence is a woman aged 18-29 years in good health and CMV-seropositive. The CDR3 protein is CASNQGYTEAFF. DNA of the CDR3: TGTGCCAGCAATCAGGGGTACACTGAAGCTTTCTTT.